What follows are 20 T cell receptor beta chains derived from one specimen sequenced in a study of persistence of HIV-infected CD4 T cells. The libraries were made with immunoSEQ version 4 in survey mode. Some clones are missing from TCRdb's copy, which holds only in-frame ones; the method was immunoSEQ multiplex PCR. The profile shows more than 30,000 clones, roughly 80% of them singletons. Lysates of CMV-infected fibroblasts at 10 ug/mL stimulated these cells. CD40L-negative CD69-negative CD45RO-high memory CD4+ T cells were sorted as populations depleted of antigen-responding cells. These receptors lack a known antigen. The source was CD4+ T cells sorted from PBMCs after roughly 18-hour stimulation, collected from a patient who received antiretroviral therapy. These receptors were obtained from an adult man with HIV who was CMV-seropositive.

The chain recombines TRBV5-1 with TRBJ2-1; the D gene is possibly TRBD2 (6 bases). Trimming left V 1 base short and J 0 bases short, with 14 bases between. The CDR3 loop spans 17 amino acids. The germline gives CDR1 SGHRS, CDR2 YFSETQ. CDR3 region: CASSLNGMGGSYNEQFF. CDR3 coding DNA: TGCGCCAGCAGCTTGAACGGGATGGGGGGCTCCTACAATGAGCAGTTCTTC.

This clone appeared a few times. The sample has other DNA sequences that encode this CDR3 too. The rearrangement joins TRBV2 to TRBJ1-1; 8 bases match TRBD1. The CDR3 has 13 amino acids. Germline V gene data show CDR1 as SNHLY and CDR2 as FYNNEI. Trimming cost V 4 bases and J 4 bases; bases outside gene matches: 2. The CDR3: CASSGTGSTEAFF. CDR3 coding DNA: TGTGCCAGCAGTGGGACAGGGAGCACTGAAGCTTTCTTT. Filled out from reference TRBV2 and TRBJ1-1, the complete variable domain reads EPEVTQTPSHQVTQMGQEVILRCVPISNHLYFYWYRQILGQKVEFLVSFYNNEISEKSEIFDDQFSVERPDGSNFTLKIRSTKLEDSAMYFCASSGTGSTEAFFGQGTRLTVV.

In its sample, this clone was seen once. This chain connects TRBV5-5 to TRBJ1-1, with D possibly TRBD1 on 6 matching bases. Per the germline V gene, CDR1 is SGHKS and CDR2 is YYEKEE (reference sequence). The CDR3 has 12 amino acids. Between the trimmed V and J ends, which lost 2 bases and 7 bases, there was a span of 9 bases. CDR3 nucleotides: TGTGCCAGCAGCTTACGGGGGCTTGAAGCTTTCTTT. Residues: CASSLRGLEAFF.

The V call is TRBV5-6, the J call TRBJ2-1; maybe TRBD2 (6 bases). Trimming pared 4 bases from V and 3 bases from J, leaving 17 bases between. This CDR3 contains 16 residues. Germline loops: CDR1 SGHDT, CDR2 YYEEEE. CDR3 DNA sequence: TGTGCCAGCAGCCCCTTTGGCGGGGCGGACTACAATGAGCAGTTCTTC. It codes for CASSPFGGADYNEQFF.

This chain connects TRBV5-1 to TRBJ1-1; possible D gene TRBD1, 5 bases. Between the trimmed V and J ends, which lost 0 bases and 4 bases, there was a span of 16 bases. The germline V gene encodes CDR1 SGHRS and CDR2 YFSETQ. The CDR3 spans 16 residues. DNA of the CDR3: TGCGCCAGCAGCTTGGGGGGACCCGGTAAGGGCACTGAAGCTTTCTTT. Translated, it gives CASSLGGPGKGTEAFF.

This clone was detected only once. V gene TRBV15 combines with J gene TRBJ2-7; possibly TRBD1 for D (5 bases). This CDR3 spans 14 amino acids. Trimming left V 1 base short and J 2 bases short, with 9 bases between. CDR1 is LNHNV, CDR2 YYDKDF, per germline (reference sequence). The CDR3 spells CATSRADSPYEQYF. In nucleotides, the CDR3 is TGTGCCACCAGCAGAGCCGACAGTCCCTACGAGCAGTACTTC.

This clone was recorded once. Other DNA sequences in this specimen translate into the identical CDR3. The chain is built from TRBV6-1 and TRBJ1-5; tentatively, D is TRBD1 (6 bases). CDR3 length: 14 residues. Germline-derived CDR1 and CDR2 are MNHNS and SASEGT. The V end lost 3 bases, the J end lost 7 bases, and 13 bases lay between the germline ends. CDR3 in DNA: TGTGCCAGCAGTGACACAGGGAAGGGGCAGCCCCAGCATTTT. This codes for CASSDTGKGQPQHF.

The chain recombines TRBV5-4 with TRBJ1-4; the match to TRBD1 covers 9 bases. Per the germline V gene, CDR1 is SGHNT and CDR2 is YYREEE (reference sequence). The V and J ends lost 3 bases and 5 bases, in that order; junction bases with no gene match: 5. This CDR3 comprises 15 residues. This CDR3 is CASSSGTGLNEKLFF. As DNA, the CDR3 is TGTGCCAGCAGCTCGGGGACAGGGCTAAATGAAAAACTGTTTTTT. The full variable domain, with the rest looked up from reference TRBV5-4 and TRBJ1-4, is ETGVTQSPTHLIKTRGQQVTLRCSSQSGHNTVSWYQQALGQGPQFIFQYYREEENGRGNFPPRFSGLQFPNYSSELNVNALELDDSALYLCASSSGTGLNEKLFFGSGTQLSVL.

The chain joins TRBV7-9 to TRBJ2-2; D ambiguous. V lost 7 bases to trimming and J lost 1 base, with 7 bases between them. The germline gives CDR1 SEHNR, CDR2 FQNEAQ (reference sequence). The CDR3 has 13 residues. CDR3 DNA: TGTGCCAGCACCCTATTGAACACCGGGGAGCTGTTTTTT. Translation gives CASTLLNTGELFF.

The V gene is TRBV18, the J gene TRBJ1-5, with TRBD1 matching over 8 bases. The V segment lost 3 bases and the J segment 10 bases; nucleotides outside the gene matches: 5. The CDR3 runs 13 residues. From germline, CDR1 is KGHSH and CDR2 LQKENI. The CDR3 nucleotides are TGTGCCAGCTCACCGGGACAGGTTGAACCCCAGCATTTT. Amino acid sequence: CASSPGQVEPQHF.

The CDR3 is CATSRERLINQPQHF. The CDR3 DNA sequence: TGTGCCACCAGCAGAGAAAGACTGATCAATCAGCCCCAGCATTTT. The rearrangement uses TRBV15 and TRBJ1-5; D remains unclear. The V gene lost 0 bases and the J gene lost 3 bases, with 9 bases spanning the gap. Germline CDR1 is LNHNV and CDR2 is YYDKDF (reference sequence). The CDR3 extends over 15 amino acids.

This chain connects TRBV20-1 to TRBJ2-3; D ambiguous. V lost 8 bases to trimming and J lost 5 bases, with 11 bases between them. Germline CDR1 is DFQATT and CDR2 is SNEGSKA (reference sequence). CDR3 size: 11 residues. CDR3 loop: CSTSRIDTQYF. The CDR3 coding sequence is TGCAGTACGTCTAGGATAGATACGCAGTATTTT.

The chain joins TRBV19 to TRBJ1-5, with TRBD1 identical over 7 bases. The V gene end was trimmed by 7 bases and the J gene end by 5 bases; junction bases not matched to a gene: 14. The CDR3 sequence is 16 residues long. The germline V gene has CDR1 LNHDA and CDR2 SQIVND (reference sequence). The CDR3 region is CASTTPSGDRHQPQHF. Written as DNA, the CDR3 is TGTGCCAGTACTACGCCCTCGGGGGACAGACATCAGCCCCAGCATTTT.

This rearrangement joins TRBV5-6 to TRBJ1-3; 7 nucleotides match TRBD1. The V segment lost 3 bases and the J segment 2 bases; nucleotides outside the gene matches: 2. CDR3 length: 14 amino acids. Germline values: CDR1 SGHDT, CDR2 YYEEEE. This CDR3 reads CASSWGTAGNTIYF. CDR3 sequence (DNA): TGTGCCAGCAGCTGGGGGACAGCTGGAAACACCATATATTTT.

This clone appeared once. The chain joins TRBV27 to TRBJ1-6; 8 bases map to TRBD1. The germline CDR1 and CDR2 sequences are MNHEY and SMNVEV (reference sequence). With V trimmed by 3 bases and J by 8 bases, 12 bases remained unmatched. The CDR3 runs to 17 residues. CDR3 DNA sequence: TGTGCCAGCAGTTTCTCTGCCGACAGGGGTGAGGATTCACCCCTCCACTTT. Protein: CASSFSADRGEDSPLHF.

The V and J genes are TRBV2 and TRBJ1-1; weak D call: TRBD1 (6 bases). This CDR3 comprises 14 residues. V lost 7 bases and J 4 bases, leaving 16 bases between the germline ends. CDR1 and CDR2 from the germline V gene are SNHLY and FYNNEI. CDR3 DNA: TGTGCCAGCACCCTACAGGGAGGACGCACTGAAGCTTTCTTT. Translating gives CASTLQGGRTEAFF. The full variable domain, completed using reference TRBV2 and TRBJ1-1, is EPEVTQTPSHQVTQMGQEVILRCVPISNHLYFYWYRQILGQKVEFLVSFYNNEISEKSEIFDDQFSVERPDGSNFTLKIRSTKLEDSAMYFCASTLQGGRTEAFFGQGTRLTVV.

V gene TRBV4-1 combines with J gene TRBJ1-1; the D is unclear. In germline, CDR1 is MGHRA, CDR2 YSYEKL. The V end was cut by 3 bases, the J end by 1 base, with 15 bases between. CDR3 length: 16 amino acids. The CDR3 loop reads CASSQRFGQPNTEAFF. The CDR3 DNA reads as TGCGCCAGCAGCCAGCGTTTTGGGCAGCCGAACACTGAAGCTTTCTTT.

CDR3 nucleotide sequence: TGTGCCAGCAGCCGGGACCTGGGAGAGACCCAGTACTTC. Encoded protein: CASSRDLGETQYF. The genes are TRBV7-8 and TRBJ2-5; perhaps D is TRBD1 or TRBD2 (5 bases each). The CDR3 has 13 residues. V was shortened by 5 bases and J by 4 bases, with 11 bases between the two germline ends. Germline V gene data show CDR1 as SGHVS and CDR2 as FQNEAQ.

This rearrangement joins TRBV9 to TRBJ2-1, with TRBD2 identical over 9 bases. Germline trimming cut 2 bases from V and 4 bases from J; bases unmatched to any gene: 4. The CDR3 sequence is 15 residues long. Looked up from germline, CDR1 is SGDLS and CDR2 is YYNGEE. CDR3 in amino acids: CASSVPAGGYNEQFF. CDR3 DNA: TGTGCCAGCAGCGTTCCGGCGGGGGGGTACAATGAGCAGTTCTTC. Based on the CDR3 plus reference TRBV9 and TRBJ2-1, the full variable domain is DSGVTQTPKHLITATGQRVTLRCSPRSGDLSVYWYQQSLDQGLQFLIQYYNGEERAKGNILERFSAQQFPDLHSELNLSSLELGDSALYFCASSVPAGGYNEQFFGPGTRLTVL.

The chain carries TRBV6-5 and TRBJ1-5, with D perhaps matching TRBD1 (5 bases). Trimming took off 7 bases at V and 4 bases at J, with 14 bases between the two ends. Germline V gives CDR1 MNHEY, CDR2 SVGAGI. The CDR3 totals 14 residues. This CDR3 is CASTFSGRNQPQHF. The CDR3 DNA is TGTGCCAGCACCTTTTCAGGGCGGAATCAGCCCCAGCATTTT.